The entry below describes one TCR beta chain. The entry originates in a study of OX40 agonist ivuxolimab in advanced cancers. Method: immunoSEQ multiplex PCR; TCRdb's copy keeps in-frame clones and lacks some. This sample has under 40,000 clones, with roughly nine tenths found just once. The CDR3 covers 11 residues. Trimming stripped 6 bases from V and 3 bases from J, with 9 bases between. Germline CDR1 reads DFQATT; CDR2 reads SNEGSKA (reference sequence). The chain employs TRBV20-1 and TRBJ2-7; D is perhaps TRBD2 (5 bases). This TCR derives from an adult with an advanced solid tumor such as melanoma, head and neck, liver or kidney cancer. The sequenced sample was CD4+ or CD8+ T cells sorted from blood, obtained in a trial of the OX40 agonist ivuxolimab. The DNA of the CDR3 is TGCAGTGCAGCGACTAACTACGAGCAGTACTTC. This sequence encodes CSAATNYEQYF.